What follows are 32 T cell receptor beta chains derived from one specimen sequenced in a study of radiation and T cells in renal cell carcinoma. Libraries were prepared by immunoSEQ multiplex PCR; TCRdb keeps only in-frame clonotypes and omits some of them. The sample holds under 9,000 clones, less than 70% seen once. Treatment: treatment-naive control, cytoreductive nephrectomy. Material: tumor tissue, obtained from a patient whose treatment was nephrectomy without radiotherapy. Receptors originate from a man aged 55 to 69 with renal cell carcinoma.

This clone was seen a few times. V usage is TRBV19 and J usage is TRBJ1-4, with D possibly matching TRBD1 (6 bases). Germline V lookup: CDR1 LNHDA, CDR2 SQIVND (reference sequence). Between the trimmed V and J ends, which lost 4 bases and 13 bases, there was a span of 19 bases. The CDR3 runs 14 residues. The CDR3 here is CASSTRQQGNRLFF. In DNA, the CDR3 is TGTGCCAGTAGTACAAGACAACAGGGTAATAGACTGTTTTTT.

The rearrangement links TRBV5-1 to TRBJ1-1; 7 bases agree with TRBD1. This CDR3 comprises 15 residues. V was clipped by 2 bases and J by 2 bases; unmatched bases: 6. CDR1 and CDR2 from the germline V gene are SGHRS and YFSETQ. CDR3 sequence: CASSLQGPINTEAFF. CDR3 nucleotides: TGCGCCAGCAGCTTACAGGGGCCCATAAACACTGAAGCTTTCTTT.

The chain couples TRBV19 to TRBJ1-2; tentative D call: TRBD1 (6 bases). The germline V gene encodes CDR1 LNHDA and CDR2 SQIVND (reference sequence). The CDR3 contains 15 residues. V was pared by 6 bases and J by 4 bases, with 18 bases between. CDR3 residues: CASRGTPRRLYGYTF. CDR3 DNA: TGTGCCAGTAGGGGGACACCAAGGAGACTCTATGGCTACACCTTC.

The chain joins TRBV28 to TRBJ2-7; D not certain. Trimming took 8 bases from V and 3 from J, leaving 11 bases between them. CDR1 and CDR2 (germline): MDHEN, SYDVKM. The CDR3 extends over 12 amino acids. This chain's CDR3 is CASGLKVYEQYF. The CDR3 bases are TGTGCCAGCGGCCTAAAGGTCTACGAGCAGTACTTC.

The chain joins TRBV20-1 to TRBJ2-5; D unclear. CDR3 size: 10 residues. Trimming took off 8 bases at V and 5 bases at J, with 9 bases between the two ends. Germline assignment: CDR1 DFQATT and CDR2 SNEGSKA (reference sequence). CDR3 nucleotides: TGCAGTTCCGATAGGGAGACCCAGTACTTC. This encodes CSSDRETQYF.

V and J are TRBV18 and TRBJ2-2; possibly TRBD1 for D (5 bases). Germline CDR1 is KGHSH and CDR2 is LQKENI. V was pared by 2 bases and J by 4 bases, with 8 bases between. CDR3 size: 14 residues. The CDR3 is CASSPVRVTGELFF. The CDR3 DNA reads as TGTGCCAGCTCACCAGTCAGGGTCACCGGGGAGCTGTTTTTT.

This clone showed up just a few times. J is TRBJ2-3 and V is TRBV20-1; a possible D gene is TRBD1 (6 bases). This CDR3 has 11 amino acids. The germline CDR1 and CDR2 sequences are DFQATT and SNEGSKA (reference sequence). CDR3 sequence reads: CSFYRENTQYF. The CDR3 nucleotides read TGCAGCTTTTACAGGGAGAATACGCAGTATTTT.

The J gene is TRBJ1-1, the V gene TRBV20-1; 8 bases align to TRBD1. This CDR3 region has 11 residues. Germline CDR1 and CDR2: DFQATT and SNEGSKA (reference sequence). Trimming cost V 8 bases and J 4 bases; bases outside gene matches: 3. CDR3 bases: TGCAGTACAGGGGGGGTCACTGAAGCTTTCTTT. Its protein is CSTGGVTEAFF.

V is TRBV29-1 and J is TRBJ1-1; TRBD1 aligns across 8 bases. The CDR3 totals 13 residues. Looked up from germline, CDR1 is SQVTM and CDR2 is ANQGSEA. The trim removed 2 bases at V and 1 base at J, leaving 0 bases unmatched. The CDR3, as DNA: TGCAGCGTTGAACAGGGGGCGAACACTGAAGCTTTCTTT. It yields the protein CSVEQGANTEAFF.

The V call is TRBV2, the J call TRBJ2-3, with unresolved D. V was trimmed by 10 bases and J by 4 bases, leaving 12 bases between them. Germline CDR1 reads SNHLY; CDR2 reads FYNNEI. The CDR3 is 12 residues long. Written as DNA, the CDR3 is TGTGCCACCACTTACACCGCAGATACGCAGTATTTT. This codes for CATTYTADTQYF.

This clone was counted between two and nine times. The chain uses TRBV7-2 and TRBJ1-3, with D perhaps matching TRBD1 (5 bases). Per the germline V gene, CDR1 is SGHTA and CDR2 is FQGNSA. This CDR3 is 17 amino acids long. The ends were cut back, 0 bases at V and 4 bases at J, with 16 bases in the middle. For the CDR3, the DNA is TGTGCCAGCAGCTTAGCGGGGGGACCGGGATCAGGAAACACCATATATTTT. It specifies CASSLAGGPGSGNTIYF.

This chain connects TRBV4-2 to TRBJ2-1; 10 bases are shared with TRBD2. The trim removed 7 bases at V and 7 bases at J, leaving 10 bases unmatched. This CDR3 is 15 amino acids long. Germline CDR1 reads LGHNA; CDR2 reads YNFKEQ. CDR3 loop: CASTGGGLATNEQFF. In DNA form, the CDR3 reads TGTGCCAGCACAGGGGGGGGACTAGCGACGAATGAGCAGTTCTTC.

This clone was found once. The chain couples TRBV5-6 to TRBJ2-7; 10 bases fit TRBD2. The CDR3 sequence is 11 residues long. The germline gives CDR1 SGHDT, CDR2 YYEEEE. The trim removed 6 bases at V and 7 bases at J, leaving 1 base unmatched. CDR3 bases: TGTGCCAGCAAGCGGGAGGGAGAGCAGTACTTC. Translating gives CASKREGEQYF. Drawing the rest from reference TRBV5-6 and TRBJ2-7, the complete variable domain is DAGVTQSPTHLIKTRGQQVTLRCSPKSGHDTVSWYQQALGQGPQFIFQYYEEEERQRGNFPDRFSGHQFPNYSSELNVNALLLGDSALYLCASKREGEQYFGPGTRLTVT.

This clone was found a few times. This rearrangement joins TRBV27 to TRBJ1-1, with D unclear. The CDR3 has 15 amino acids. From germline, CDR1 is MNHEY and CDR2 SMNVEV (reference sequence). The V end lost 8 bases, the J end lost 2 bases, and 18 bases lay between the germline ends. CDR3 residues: CASGFYNIPNTEAFF. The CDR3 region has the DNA TGTGCCAGCGGATTTTATAACATACCAAACACTGAAGCTTTCTTT.

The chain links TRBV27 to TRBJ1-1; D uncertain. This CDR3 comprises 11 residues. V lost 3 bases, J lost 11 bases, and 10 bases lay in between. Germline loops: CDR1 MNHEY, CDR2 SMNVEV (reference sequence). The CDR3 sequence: CASSFGALAFF. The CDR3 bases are TGTGCCAGCAGTTTCGGCGCATTGGCTTTCTTT.

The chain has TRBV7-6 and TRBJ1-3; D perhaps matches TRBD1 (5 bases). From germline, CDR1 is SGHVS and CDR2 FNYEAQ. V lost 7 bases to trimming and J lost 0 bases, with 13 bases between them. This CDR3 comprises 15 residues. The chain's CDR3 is CASMGGTHSGNTIYF. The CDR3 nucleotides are TGTGCCAGCATGGGGGGAACCCACTCTGGAAACACCATATATTTT.

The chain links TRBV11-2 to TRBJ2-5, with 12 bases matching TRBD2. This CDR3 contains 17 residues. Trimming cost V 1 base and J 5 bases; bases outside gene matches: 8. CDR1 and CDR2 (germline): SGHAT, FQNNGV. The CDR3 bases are TGTGCCAGCAGCTTAGTGCGGACTAGCGGGGCCCAGGAGACCCAGTACTTC. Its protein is CASSLVRTSGAQETQYF.

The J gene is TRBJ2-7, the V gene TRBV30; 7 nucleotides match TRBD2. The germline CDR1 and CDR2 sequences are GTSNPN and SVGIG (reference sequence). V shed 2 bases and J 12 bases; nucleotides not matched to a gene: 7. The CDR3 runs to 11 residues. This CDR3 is CAWSWEGFLYF. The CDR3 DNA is TGTGCCTGGAGTTGGGAGGGATTCCTGTACTTC.

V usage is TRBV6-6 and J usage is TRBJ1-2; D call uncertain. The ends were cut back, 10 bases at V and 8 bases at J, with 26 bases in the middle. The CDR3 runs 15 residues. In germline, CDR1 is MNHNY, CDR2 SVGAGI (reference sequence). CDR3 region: CATGKQITRDWGYTF. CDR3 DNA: TGTGCCACCGGAAAACAGATCACTAGGGATTGGGGCTACACCTTC.

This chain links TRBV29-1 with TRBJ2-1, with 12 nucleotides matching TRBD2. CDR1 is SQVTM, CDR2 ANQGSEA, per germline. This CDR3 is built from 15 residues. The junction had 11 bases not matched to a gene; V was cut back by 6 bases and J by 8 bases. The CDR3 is CSVPHPSGGAHEQFF. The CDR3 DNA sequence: TGCAGCGTCCCTCACCCTAGCGGGGGGGCCCATGAGCAGTTCTTC.

The CDR3 nucleotides are TGTGCCAGCAGCTTAAGGGGGGCCCTTGAGCAGTTCTTC. It is translated as CASSLRGALEQFF. V and J are TRBV7-3 and TRBJ2-1; possibly TRBD1 or TRBD2 for D (6 bases each). CDR1 is SGHTA and CDR2 is FQGTGA in the germline V gene. V was clipped by 1 base and J by 9 bases, with 10 bases between them. This CDR3 is built from 13 residues. Full variable domain (missing parts from reference TRBV7-3 and TRBJ2-1): GAGVSQTPSNKVTEKGKYVELRCDPISGHTALYWYRQSLGQGPEFLIYFQGTGAADDSGLPNDRFFAVRPEGSVSTLKIQRTERGDSAVYLCASSLRGALEQFFGPGTRLTVL.

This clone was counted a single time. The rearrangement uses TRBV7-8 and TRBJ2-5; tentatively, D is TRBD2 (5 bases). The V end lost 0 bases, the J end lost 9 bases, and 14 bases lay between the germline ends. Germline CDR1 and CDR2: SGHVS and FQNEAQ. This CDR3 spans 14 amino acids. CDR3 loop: CASSLARTWRAQYF. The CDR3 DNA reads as TGTGCCAGCAGCTTAGCGCGGACCTGGCGGGCCCAGTACTTC.

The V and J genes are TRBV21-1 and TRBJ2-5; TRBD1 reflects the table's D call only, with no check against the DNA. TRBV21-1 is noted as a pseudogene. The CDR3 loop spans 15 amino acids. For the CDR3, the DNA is TGTGCCAGCAGCAAGCCCCAGGACAGACAAGAGACCCAGTACTTC. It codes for CASSKPQDRQETQYF.

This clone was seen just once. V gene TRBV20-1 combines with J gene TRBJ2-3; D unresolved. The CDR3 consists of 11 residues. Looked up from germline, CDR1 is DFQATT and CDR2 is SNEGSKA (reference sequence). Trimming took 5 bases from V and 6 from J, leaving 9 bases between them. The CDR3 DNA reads TGCAGTGCTCCCCTGGGCGATACGCAGTATTTT. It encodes CSAPLGDTQYF.

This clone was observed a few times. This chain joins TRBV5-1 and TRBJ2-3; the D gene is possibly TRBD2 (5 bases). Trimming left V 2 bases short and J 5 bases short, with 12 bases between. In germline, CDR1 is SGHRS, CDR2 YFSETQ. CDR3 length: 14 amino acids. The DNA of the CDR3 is TGCGCCAGCAGCTTACGGGCGGGCAGAGATACGCAGTATTTT. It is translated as CASSLRAGRDTQYF.

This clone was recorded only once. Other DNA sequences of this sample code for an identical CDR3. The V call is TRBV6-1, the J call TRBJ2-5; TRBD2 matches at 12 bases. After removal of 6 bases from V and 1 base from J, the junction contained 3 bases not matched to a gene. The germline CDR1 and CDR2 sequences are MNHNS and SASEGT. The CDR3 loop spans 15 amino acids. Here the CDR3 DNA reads TGTGCCAGCAGCCCACTAGCGGGGGGCCAAGAGACCCAGTACTTC. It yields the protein CASSPLAGGQETQYF.

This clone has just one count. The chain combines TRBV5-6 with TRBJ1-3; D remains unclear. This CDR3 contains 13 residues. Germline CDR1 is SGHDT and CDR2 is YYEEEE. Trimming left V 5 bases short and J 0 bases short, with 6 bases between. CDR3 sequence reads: CASRLLSGNTIYF. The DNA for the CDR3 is TGTGCCAGCAGGCTACTCTCTGGAAACACCATATATTTT.

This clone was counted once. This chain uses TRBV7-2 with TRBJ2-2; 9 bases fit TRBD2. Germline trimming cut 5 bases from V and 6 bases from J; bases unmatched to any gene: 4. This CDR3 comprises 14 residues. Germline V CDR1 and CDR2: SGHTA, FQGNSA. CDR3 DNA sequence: TGTGCCAGCAGCACGGGACTAGCCGCCGGGGAGCTGTTTTTT. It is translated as CASSTGLAAGELFF.

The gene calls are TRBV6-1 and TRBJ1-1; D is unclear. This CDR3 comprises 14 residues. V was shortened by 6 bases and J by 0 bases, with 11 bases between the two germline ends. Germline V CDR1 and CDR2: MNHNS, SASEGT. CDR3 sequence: CASSTGKMNTEAFF. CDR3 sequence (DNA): TGTGCCAGCAGCACGGGGAAGATGAACACTGAAGCTTTCTTT.

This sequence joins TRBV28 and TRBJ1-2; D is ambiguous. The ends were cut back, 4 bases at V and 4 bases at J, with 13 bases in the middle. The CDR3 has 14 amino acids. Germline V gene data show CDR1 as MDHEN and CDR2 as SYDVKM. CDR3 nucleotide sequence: TGTGCCAGCAGTTGGCCGACGGGAGGCTATGGCTACACCTTC. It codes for CASSWPTGGYGYTF.

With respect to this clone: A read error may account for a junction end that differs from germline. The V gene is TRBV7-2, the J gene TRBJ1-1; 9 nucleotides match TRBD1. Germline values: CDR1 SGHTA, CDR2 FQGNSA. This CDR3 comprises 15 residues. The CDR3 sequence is CAGSPWGQGNTEAFF. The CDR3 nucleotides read TGTGCCGGCAGCCCGTGGGGACAGGGGAACACTGAAGCTTTCTTT.

This CDR3 reads CASSLKSPGELFF. The CDR3 DNA is TGTGCCAGCAGCTTAAAGTCCCCCGGGGAGCTGTTTTTT. The chain has TRBV7-9 and TRBJ2-2; D is unresolved. CDR3 size: 13 residues. The V end was cut by 2 bases, the J end by 6 bases, with 7 bases between. CDR1 and CDR2 from the germline V gene are SEHNR and FQNEAQ (reference sequence).